The clone carrying this T cell receptor (beta chain) was detected only a few times. The target antigen is unknown. One end of the junction does not line up with germline, which may come from a read error. The sample belongs to a study of immune cell composition in non-small cell lung cancer. Study-wide points: Overall clonality, unlike maximal tumour-associated clone frequency, did not predict TIL reactivity.

Germline CDR1 SSHAT, CDR2 FNYEAQ (reference sequence). This CDR3 spans 14 amino acids. Using immunoSEQ multiplex PCR, the repertoire was profiled, and TCRdb retains in-frame clones only, with some absent. The sample consists of 15,000 or so clones, about 80% of them appearing once. Normal lung sampling was at least 3 cm from the tumour, as distant as possible. Template was genomic DNA from frozen, unsorted single-cell suspensions. The same sample was also used in a study of CD4 T cells in lung cancer.

The source of this sequence is a human donor with non-small cell lung cancer. V is TRBV7-7 and J is TRBJ1-3; D remains ambiguous. The sample comprised non-adjacent lung tissue. CDR3 residues: CASSPGGAGNTIYF. The CDR3 nucleotides are TGTGCTAGCAGCCCCGGTGGGGCTGGAAACACCATATATTTT.